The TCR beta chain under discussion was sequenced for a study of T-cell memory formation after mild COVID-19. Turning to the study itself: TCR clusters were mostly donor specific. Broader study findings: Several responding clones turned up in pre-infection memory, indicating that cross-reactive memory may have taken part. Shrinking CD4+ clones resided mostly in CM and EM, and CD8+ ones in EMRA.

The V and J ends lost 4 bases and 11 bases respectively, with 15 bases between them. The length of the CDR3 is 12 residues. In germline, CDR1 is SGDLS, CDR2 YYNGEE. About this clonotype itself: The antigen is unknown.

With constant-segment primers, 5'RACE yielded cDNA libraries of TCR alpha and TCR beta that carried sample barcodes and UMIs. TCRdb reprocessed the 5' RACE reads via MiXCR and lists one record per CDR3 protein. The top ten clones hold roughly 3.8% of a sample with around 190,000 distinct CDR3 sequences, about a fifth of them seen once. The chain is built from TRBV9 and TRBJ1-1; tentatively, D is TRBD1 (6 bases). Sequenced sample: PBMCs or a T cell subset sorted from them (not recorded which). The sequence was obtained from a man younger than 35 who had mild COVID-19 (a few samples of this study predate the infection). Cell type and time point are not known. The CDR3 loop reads CASSPWRGHAFF. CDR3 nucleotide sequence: TGTGCCAGCAGCCCCTGGCGGGGGCATGCTTTCTTT.